Presented here are 29 T cell receptor beta chains from one specimen sequenced in a study of shared clonotypes between healthy human individuals. Positive CCR7 selection of CD45RO-negative cells yielded the naive CD8 cells, and terminally differentiated effector memory CD45RA+ cells were excluded. TCRdb's copy holds only in-frame clones and misses some; the assay was immunoSEQ multiplex PCR. The sample has 1.5 million to 2.5 million clones, about 95% seen once. The sequenced material came from naive CD8+ T cells sorted from blood. These receptors were taken from a man between 18 and 29 years old in good health.

This sequence joins TRBV13 and TRBJ2-5; D not resolved. V dropped 1 base and J dropped 3 bases, with 6 bases sitting between them. This CDR3 is built from 13 residues. Per germline, CDR1 PRHDT and CDR2 FYEKMQ (reference sequence). The CDR3 region has the DNA TGTGCCAGCAGCTTAGCTGTAAAAGAGACCCAGTACTTC. It is translated as CASSLAVKETQYF.

The chain recombines TRBV6-5 with TRBJ1-2; TRBD1 is a possible D gene (5 bases). The V gene's germline CDR1 is MNHEY and CDR2 SVGAGI. Trimming took 5 bases from V and 6 from J, leaving 13 bases between them. The CDR3 consists of 13 residues. The CDR3 sequence: CASSQGPLDGYTF. The CDR3 DNA reads as TGTGCCAGCAGTCAGGGTCCCTTGGATGGCTACACCTTC.

The sample holds one count of this clone. The rearrangement links TRBV7-9 to TRBJ2-1; D is possibly TRBD1 (5 bases). The length of the CDR3 is 14 residues. The germline gives CDR1 SEHNR, CDR2 FQNEAQ (reference sequence). V gave up 5 bases and J gave up 10 bases, with 18 bases separating them. CDR3 sequence (DNA): TGTGCCAGCAGCCCTGACAGTACAATGAAGGAGCAGTTCTTC. Protein: CASSPDSTMKEQFF.

The gene calls are TRBV7-9 and TRBJ2-3, with TRBD2 matching over 9 bases. Germline V gives CDR1 SEHNR, CDR2 FQNEAQ (reference sequence). With 1 base clipped from V and 2 bases from J, the junction kept 7 bases outside the gene matches. The CDR3 covers 17 residues. The CDR3 nucleotides read TGTGCCAGCAGCTTAGGGGGAGCGGGGGGAGTCACAGATACGCAGTATTTT. Translated: CASSLGGAGGVTDTQYF.

The V and J genes are TRBV5-4 and TRBJ2-1; 9 nucleotides align to TRBD2. The junction had 9 bases not matched to a gene; V was cut back by 4 bases and J by 1 base. The CDR3 covers 17 residues. The germline V gene encodes CDR1 SGHNT and CDR2 YYREEE (reference sequence). Here the CDR3 DNA reads TGTGCCAGCAGCGAGCGGGAGGCGAGAATGTCCTACAATGAGCAGTTCTTC. Protein sequence: CASSEREARMSYNEQFF.

About this clone itself: Other DNA variants within this sample encode the same CDR3. The rearrangement uses TRBV4-1 and TRBJ2-7, with D perhaps given as TRBD1 or TRBD2 (7 bases each). V was clipped by 1 base and J by 2 bases, with 12 bases between them. There are 15 residues in the CDR3. Germline lookup yields CDR1 MGHRA and CDR2 YSYEKL. CDR3 sequence (DNA): TGCGCCAGCAGCCAAGTTCAGGGGGGGACCTACGAGCAGTACTTC. Encoded protein: CASSQVQGGTYEQYF.

Notes on this clone: The same CDR3 arises from other DNA sequences in this sample as well. This chain connects TRBV5-6 to TRBJ2-7; D call uncertain. Trimming removed 2 bases at V and 0 bases at J, with 6 bases between. The V gene's germline CDR1 is SGHDT and CDR2 YYEEEE. The CDR3 extends over 13 amino acids. The CDR3 protein is CASSFGGSYEQYF. The CDR3 DNA reads TGTGCCAGCAGCTTTGGCGGCTCCTACGAGCAGTACTTC.

The genes are TRBV7-9 and TRBJ2-1; TRBD2 aligns across 8 bases. The germline gives CDR1 SEHNR, CDR2 FQNEAQ (reference sequence). The V and J ends lost 1 base and 9 bases, in that order; junction bases with no gene match: 14. The CDR3 length is 17 residues. CDR3 protein: CASSLGPLAVGGGEQFF. The DNA for the CDR3 is TGTGCCAGCAGCTTAGGACCACTAGCGGTAGGAGGGGGTGAGCAGTTCTTC.

V usage is TRBV7-6 and J usage is TRBJ2-7, with D possibly TRBD1 on 6 matching bases. V was clipped by 1 base and J by 0 bases, with 13 bases between them. The CDR3 covers 16 residues. Germline CDR1 SGHVS, CDR2 FNYEAQ. The CDR3 region is CASSLGVTGSSYEQYF. In DNA form, the CDR3 reads TGTGCCAGCAGCTTAGGTGTAACAGGGAGCTCCTACGAGCAGTACTTC.

The DNA for the CDR3 is TGTGCCAGCAGTGGAGGGACAGGGGCTCGCGAGCAGTACTTC. It yields the protein CASSGGTGAREQYF. The rearrangement uses TRBV6-1 and TRBJ2-7; 10 positions agree with TRBD1. The CDR3 is 14 residues long. Germline lookup yields CDR1 MNHNS and CDR2 SASEGT. Trimming cost V 4 bases and J 6 bases; bases outside gene matches: 6.

This sequence joins TRBV30 and TRBJ1-1; tentative D call: TRBD1 (6 bases). V dropped 2 bases and J dropped 1 base, with 17 bases sitting between them. The CDR3 is made up of 16 amino acids. Germline CDR1 GTSNPN, CDR2 SVGIG (reference sequence). CDR3 in DNA: TGTGCCTGGAGTTGGGGTTCGGGACAAACGAACACTGAAGCTTTCTTT. Encoded protein: CAWSWGSGQTNTEAFF. Looking up the rest from reference TRBV30 and TRBJ1-1 gives the full variable domain: SQTIHQWPATLVQPVGSPLSLECTVEGTSNPNLYWYRQAAGRGLQLLFYSVGIGQISSEVPQNLSASRPQDRQFILSSKKLLLSDSGFYLCAWSWGSGQTNTEAFFGQGTRLTVV.

The genes are TRBV2 and TRBJ2-7, with D unclear. This CDR3 contains 14 residues. Trimming stripped 7 bases from V and 2 bases from J, with 15 bases between. From germline, CDR1 is SNHLY and CDR2 FYNNEI. CDR3 sequence reads: CASTEETQAYEQYF. The CDR3 DNA sequence: TGTGCCAGCACCGAGGAGACGCAAGCCTACGAGCAGTACTTC.

This clone was found once. The chain uses TRBV28 and TRBJ2-1; TRBD2 matches 7 bases. The CDR3 contains 15 residues. Germline loops: CDR1 MDHEN, CDR2 SYDVKM. Unmatched junction bases numbered 4, after V lost 5 bases and J lost 0 bases. CDR3 protein: CASSPSGHSYNEQFF. CDR3 sequence (DNA): TGTGCCAGCAGTCCTAGCGGCCACTCCTACAATGAGCAGTTCTTC.

This clone was seen just once. The chain carries TRBV6-5 and TRBJ2-3; 8 nucleotides align to TRBD2. This CDR3 contains 15 residues. CDR1 MNHEY and CDR2 SVGAGI come from the germline V gene. V trimming: 3 bases; J trimming: 6 bases; junction bases outside the gene matches: 8. Written as DNA, the CDR3 is TGTGCCAGCAGTTATACGCGGGGGGCATCTGATACGCAGTATTTT. This codes for CASSYTRGASDTQYF.

The V call is TRBV7-8, the J call TRBJ2-2; D is uncertain. CDR1 and CDR2 from the germline V gene are SGHVS and FQNEAQ. This CDR3 is built from 15 residues. Trimming pared 2 bases from V and 5 bases from J, leaving 12 bases between. The CDR3 loop reads CASSLRLENTGELFF. CDR3 bases: TGTGCCAGCAGCTTAAGATTGGAGAATACCGGGGAGCTGTTTTTT.

The genes are TRBV2 and TRBJ2-7; 9 positions agree with TRBD1. The CDR3 is 14 residues long. Germline-derived CDR1 and CDR2 are SNHLY and FYNNEI. J gave up 2 bases and V 7 bases, and 6 bases lay outside the gene matches. This CDR3 reads CASTPGQGPYEQYF. Here the CDR3 DNA reads TGTGCCAGCACCCCGGGACAGGGTCCCTACGAGCAGTACTTC.

The V gene is TRBV20-1, the J gene TRBJ2-7, with D uncertain. Germline values: CDR1 DFQATT, CDR2 SNEGSKA (reference sequence). The CDR3 covers 11 residues. V was trimmed by 3 bases and J by 4 bases, leaving 7 bases between them. The CDR3 loop is CSARILYEQYF. CDR3 in DNA: TGCAGTGCTAGGATCCTATACGAGCAGTACTTC.

The genes are TRBV30 and TRBJ2-7; the match to TRBD1 covers 7 bases. V shed 4 bases, J shed 2 bases, and the junction held 5 bases outside the gene matches. The CDR3 length is 13 residues. Per the germline V gene, CDR1 is GTSNPN and CDR2 is SVGIG (reference sequence). The CDR3 DNA is TGTGCCTGGAAGACAGGGCTTACCTACGAGCAGTACTTC. Translated, it gives CAWKTGLTYEQYF.

The chain recombines TRBV14 with TRBJ2-7, with 10 bases matching TRBD1. The CDR3 sequence is 14 residues long. V shed 5 bases and J 4 bases; nucleotides not matched to a gene: 5. Germline V lookup: CDR1 SGHDN, CDR2 FVKESK. The CDR3 DNA follows: TGTGCCAGCAGCACCGGGACAGGGGCATACGAGCAGTACTTC. Protein: CASSTGTGAYEQYF.

This chain connects TRBV14 to TRBJ2-1, with a tentative D call TRBD1 (6 bases). V shed 4 bases and J shed 6 bases, with 13 bases lying between them. Germline CDR1 is SGHDN and CDR2 is FVKESK. There are 14 residues in the CDR3. The DNA of the CDR3 is TGTGCCAGCAGCCTCATGATAGGGGGCAATGAGCAGTTCTTC. It specifies CASSLMIGGNEQFF.

This clone occurred a few times. Other DNA sequences in the same sample also yield this CDR3. The rearrangement joins TRBV18 to TRBJ1-5; D uncertain. The V gene lost 3 bases and the J gene lost 0 bases, with 3 bases spanning the gap. Looked up from germline, CDR1 is KGHSH and CDR2 is LQKENI. The CDR3 is 13 residues long. CDR3 sequence (DNA): TGTGCCAGCTCACCGGATAGCAATCAGCCCCAGCATTTT. Amino acids: CASSPDSNQPQHF.

This clone was recorded only once. V is TRBV7-2 and J is TRBJ2-1; 9 nucleotides align to TRBD2. Germline assignment: CDR1 SGHTA and CDR2 FQGNSA. The CDR3 has 18 residues. J lost 5 bases, V lost 5 bases, and 16 bases had no gene match. CDR3 in DNA: TGTGCCAGCAGCCCCTACCCCTTAGCGGGGGTGACTGACAATGAGCAGTTCTTC. Protein: CASSPYPLAGVTDNEQFF.

The J gene is TRBJ2-5, the V gene TRBV29-1, with D possibly TRBD1 on 5 matching bases. This CDR3 has 14 residues. Trimming took off 8 bases at V and 5 bases at J, with 21 bases between the two ends. Germline-derived CDR1 and CDR2 are SQVTM and ANQGSEA. The DNA of the CDR3 is TGCAGCCTCACCCGCCAGGGATTAGGGGAGACCCAGTACTTC. Its protein is CSLTRQGLGETQYF. The full variable domain, in which reference TRBV29-1 and TRBJ2-5 provide the parts outside the CDR3, is SAVISQKPSRDICQRGTSLTIQCQVDSQVTMMFWYRQQPGQSLTLIATANQGSEATYESGFVIDKFPISRPNLTFSTLTVSNMSPEDSSIYLCSLTRQGLGETQYFGPGTRLLVL.

This chain uses TRBV9 with TRBJ2-2, with D maybe TRBD2 (7 bases). The CDR3 runs to 15 residues. Trimming left V 0 bases short and J 3 bases short, with 9 bases between. Germline V gene lookup returns CDR1 SGDLS and CDR2 YYNGEE. CDR3 residues: CASSVDGGHTGELFF. In DNA form, the CDR3 reads TGTGCCAGCAGCGTAGACGGGGGGCACACCGGGGAGCTGTTTTTT.

This chain joins TRBV11-2 and TRBJ1-6; 8 positions match TRBD1. The CDR3 is 16 amino acids. Germline-derived CDR1 and CDR2 are SGHAT and FQNNGV. Trimming took 5 bases from V and 0 from J; bases not matched to a gene: 3. CDR3 DNA: TGTGCCAGCAGCGGGACAGGTAGCTCCTATAATTCACCCCTCCACTTT. Its protein is CASSGTGSSYNSPLHF.

A note on this clone: The same CDR3 arises from other DNA sequences in this sample as well. CDR3 nucleotide sequence: TGCGCCAGCAGCCAAGTACGACAGAACTATGGCTACACCTTC. This codes for CASSQVRQNYGYTF. The chain links TRBV4-1 to TRBJ1-2; a possible D gene is TRBD1 (5 bases). The CDR3 loop spans 14 amino acids. Germline CDR1 is MGHRA and CDR2 is YSYEKL. Between the trimmed V and J ends, which lost 1 base and 2 bases, there was a span of 8 bases.

The chain uses TRBV5-6 and TRBJ2-3, with a tentative D call TRBD2 (6 bases). The V and J ends lost 6 bases and 5 bases respectively, with 19 bases between them. Germline CDR1 is SGHDT and CDR2 is YYEEEE. The CDR3 loop spans 15 amino acids. The CDR3 sequence: CASTWASAEGDTQYF. The CDR3 DNA reads as TGTGCCAGCACCTGGGCCTCGGCGGAGGGAGATACGCAGTATTTT.

This chain connects TRBV7-9 to TRBJ2-2, with D possibly being TRBD1 or TRBD2 (5 bases each). The CDR3 is 13 amino acids. CDR1 is SEHNR and CDR2 is FQNEAQ in the germline V gene (reference sequence). The V and J ends lost 5 bases and 3 bases respectively, with 7 bases between them. The CDR3 bases are TGTGCCAGCAGCGAGGGGTACACCGGGGAGCTGTTTTTT. Translating it yields CASSEGYTGELFF. The full variable domain, completed using reference TRBV7-9 and TRBJ2-2, is DTGVSQNPRHKITKRGQNVTFRCDPISEHNRLYWYRQTLGQGPEFLTYFQNEAQLEKSRLLSDRFSAERPKGSFSTLEIQRTEQGDSAMYLCASSEGYTGELFFGEGSRLTVL.

On this clone itself: This same CDR3 is encoded by further DNA sequences in the sample. The chain is built from TRBV5-4 and TRBJ2-7, with D possibly being TRBD1 (7 bases). The CDR3 has 15 residues. Deletions cut 0 bases from V and 3 bases from J, with 13 bases between. Germline V gene lookup returns CDR1 SGHNT and CDR2 YYREEE (reference sequence). The CDR3 sequence is CASSLGQGGFYEQYF. CDR3 coding DNA: TGTGCCAGCAGCTTGGGACAGGGAGGTTTCTACGAGCAGTACTTC.